Below are 19 T cell receptor beta chains sequenced from a single sample in a study of blood T cell repertoires in COVID-19. TCRdb's copy holds only in-frame clones and misses some; the assay was immunoSEQ multiplex PCR. This table has 450,000 or so clones, 90% appearing once. The specimen was PBMCs or T cells enriched from blood (not recorded which). The origin of the receptors is a man between 18 and 29 years old who had recovered from COVID-19.

The V and J genes are TRBV30 and TRBJ1-3; no clear D gene. From germline, CDR1 is GTSNPN and CDR2 SVGIG (reference sequence). The V end was cut by 5 bases, the J end by 6 bases, with 11 bases between. The CDR3 spans 12 residues. CDR3 nucleotides: TGTGCCTGGCGTCCCGCGCTAAACACCATATATTTT. It is translated as CAWRPALNTIYF.

The chain links TRBV15 to TRBJ1-2; the match to TRBD1 covers 8 bases. CDR3 length: 16 residues. Trimming at V came to 4 bases and at J to 2 bases, leaving 9 bases not matched to a gene. From germline, CDR1 is LNHNV and CDR2 YYDKDF (reference sequence). The CDR3 DNA reads TGTGCCACCAGCACCCCGATGGCAGGGGGCAACTATGGCTACACCTTC. It is translated as CATSTPMAGGNYGYTF.

As concerns this clone: This sample also contains other DNA sequences that code for the same CDR3. The gene calls are TRBV5-1 and TRBJ1-2; D might be TRBD1 (5 bases). Trimming stripped 0 bases from V and 6 bases from J, with 9 bases between. CDR1 is SGHRS, CDR2 YFSETQ, per germline. The CDR3 is 13 residues long. For the CDR3, the DNA is TGCGCCAGCAGCTTGGGTCAGGGAAATGGCTACACCTTC. Its translation: CASSLGQGNGYTF.

The gene calls are TRBV18 and TRBJ1-4; the D is unclear. Trimming took 2 bases from V and 8 from J, leaving 12 bases between them. The CDR3 extends over 14 amino acids. The germline CDR1 and CDR2 sequences are KGHSH and LQKENI. The CDR3 sequence is CASSPGGGYEKLFF. In nucleotides, the CDR3 is TGTGCCAGCTCACCAGGAGGTGGTTACGAAAAACTGTTTTTT.

The gene calls are TRBV25-1 and TRBJ2-5, with D perhaps TRBD1 (6 bases). This CDR3 contains 14 residues. Trimming cost V 4 bases and J 3 bases, with 12 bases left between them. Per germline, CDR1 MGHDK and CDR2 SYGVNS. CDR3 in amino acids: CASSGWAGEETQYF. DNA for the CDR3: TGTGCCAGCAGTGGTTGGGCAGGGGAAGAGACCCAGTACTTC.

The rearrangement links TRBV9 to TRBJ2-3; D call uncertain. The V end lost 3 bases, the J end lost 0 bases, and 8 bases lay between the germline ends. The length of the CDR3 is 14 residues. Germline assignment: CDR1 SGDLS and CDR2 YYNGEE. This CDR3 is CASSGQLSTDTQYF. CDR3 nucleotide sequence: TGTGCCAGCAGCGGGCAGTTAAGCACAGATACGCAGTATTTT.

The genes are TRBV27 and TRBJ2-7; 7 bases line up with TRBD1. The CDR3 is 14 residues long. The J segment lost 7 bases and the V segment lost 5 bases, leaving 11 bases of the junction unmatched. Germline V gene lookup returns CDR1 MNHEY and CDR2 SMNVEV (reference sequence). CDR3 DNA sequence: TGTGCCAGCAGTCCGGGACAGTTCTCGGGAGAGCAGTACTTC. This translates into CASSPGQFSGEQYF.

The J gene is TRBJ2-1, the V gene TRBV3-1 (or the pseudogene TRBV3-2); weak D call: TRBD2 (5 bases). The CDR3 is 15 residues long. Trimming shortened V by 4 bases and J by 6 bases, and 16 bases separated the two germline ends. Per the germline V gene, CDR1 is LGHDT and CDR2 is YNNKEL (reference sequence). CDR3 coding DNA: TGTGCCAGCAGCCCCCCGGGCCCCGCGGGCAATGAGCAGTTCTTC. It is translated as CASSPPGPAGNEQFF.

V gene TRBV5-8 combines with J gene TRBJ1-2, with TRBD1 matching over 7 bases. V lost 2 bases and J lost 7; bases outside the gene matches: 20. This CDR3 has 18 residues. Looked up from germline, CDR1 is SGHTS and CDR2 is YDEGEE. CDR3 protein: CASSLVYGQAAGVGGYTF. For the CDR3, the DNA is TGTGCCAGCAGCTTAGTTTATGGACAGGCGGCCGGGGTCGGTGGCTACACCTTC.

The chain employs TRBV11-2 and TRBJ2-2; a weak D match, TRBD1 (6 bases). Germline V gene sequence: CDR1 SGHAT, CDR2 FQNNGV. Trimming shortened V by 4 bases and J by 1 base, and 10 bases separated the two germline ends. The CDR3 has 15 amino acids. The CDR3 DNA reads TGTGCCAGCAGCTGGGGGCAGGAGAACACCGGGGAGCTGTTTTTT. As protein: CASSWGQENTGELFF.

The chain uses TRBV19 and TRBJ1-6; D not certain. Trimming shortened V by 6 bases and J by 6 bases, and 24 bases separated the two germline ends. Germline loops: CDR1 LNHDA, CDR2 SQIVND (reference sequence). The CDR3 runs 18 residues. The CDR3 reads CASRLTRRLTARNSPLHF. The DNA for the CDR3 is TGTGCCAGTAGACTAACCCGACGCCTGACTGCCCGTAATTCACCCCTCCACTTT.

Written as DNA, the CDR3 is TGTGCCAGCAGGAACACAGTGAACACTGAAGCTTTCTTT. This encodes CASRNTVNTEAFF. This rearrangement joins TRBV2 to TRBJ1-1; no definite D call. The CDR3 has 13 residues. Germline-derived CDR1 and CDR2 are SNHLY and FYNNEI. The germline V and J ends were trimmed by 6 bases and 0 bases, with 8 bases remaining between them.

J is TRBJ1-1 and V is TRBV18; 7 nucleotides line up with TRBD1. CDR3 size: 15 residues. The germline CDR1 and CDR2 sequences are KGHSH and LQKENI. V shed 4 bases, J shed 8 bases, and the junction held 13 bases outside the gene matches. The CDR3 loop is CASSRVPTGDAEAFF. DNA for the CDR3: TGTGCCAGCTCACGAGTGCCCACAGGGGATGCGGAAGCTTTCTTT. Full variable domain (outside the CDR3, taken from reference TRBV18 and TRBJ1-1): NAGVMQNPRHLVRRRGQEARLRCSPMKGHSHVYWYRQLPEEGLKFMVYLQKENIIDESGMPKERFSAEFPKEGPSILRIQQVVRGDSAAYFCASSRVPTGDAEAFFGQGTRLTVV.

The chain combines TRBV19 with TRBJ1-5; a possible D gene is TRBD1 (6 bases). Trimming removed 3 bases from V and 5 bases from J, with 14 bases in between. The CDR3 is 15 amino acids. Germline V lookup: CDR1 LNHDA, CDR2 SQIVND (reference sequence). The CDR3 reads CASSIASGAHQPQHF. DNA of the CDR3: TGTGCCAGTAGTATCGCTTCAGGGGCGCATCAGCCCCAGCATTTT.

This clone was seen just once. The gene calls are TRBV11-3 and TRBJ2-1; TRBD1 aligns across 9 bases. Germline values: CDR1 SGHNT, CDR2 YENEEA. V lost 4 bases and J lost 7; bases outside the gene matches: 5. This CDR3 contains 14 residues. The CDR3 protein is CASSSRDRVNEQFF. CDR3 in DNA: TGTGCCAGCAGCTCCCGGGACAGGGTGAATGAGCAGTTCTTC.

This clone appeared a single time. This chain connects TRBV15 to TRBJ1-1; weak D call: TRBD1 (5 bases). The V end lost 0 bases, the J end lost 8 bases, and 16 bases lay between the germline ends. This CDR3 comprises 15 residues. CDR1 is LNHNV and CDR2 is YYDKDF in the germline V gene (reference sequence). CDR3 nucleotides: TGTGCCACCAGCAGAGAGCGGGGGGTGGGCACCGAAGCTTTCTTT. This gives the protein CATSRERGVGTEAFF.

This chain joins TRBV14 and TRBJ2-3, with D perhaps matching TRBD1 (6 bases). Germline CDR1 and CDR2: SGHDN and FVKESK. This CDR3 has 18 amino acids. V gave up 5 bases and J gave up 3 bases, with 24 bases separating them. The CDR3 DNA is TGTGCCAGCAGCGAATATAACCCGGGGCCCCAGGGGACAGATACGCAGTATTTT. Translated: CASSEYNPGPQGTDTQYF.

The chain has TRBV28 and TRBJ1-2; 7 bases agree with TRBD1. V was pared by 6 bases and J by 8 bases, with 9 bases of the junction left unmatched. Germline assignment: CDR1 MDHEN and CDR2 SYDVKM. The CDR3 length is 13 residues. The CDR3 DNA reads TGTGCCAGCAGGACAGGGAAGCCCCTGGGCTACACCTTC. Protein product: CASRTGKPLGYTF.

The chain couples TRBV20-1 to TRBJ1-1; 7 bases agree with TRBD1. CDR3 size: 11 residues. Trimming took 6 bases from V and 8 from J; bases not matched to a gene: 6. Looked up from germline, CDR1 is DFQATT and CDR2 is SNEGSKA (reference sequence). The DNA of the CDR3 is TGCAGTGCGCTTACAGGGGCCGAAGCTTTCTTT. Translation gives CSALTGAEAFF.